The 15 T cell receptor beta chains listed next were all sequenced from one sample in a study of blood T cell repertoires in COVID-19. Profiled with immunoSEQ multiplex PCR; TCRdb holds only in-frame clones, not every one. The table records a few hundred thousand clones, roughly 90% of them present only once. Sequencing was done on a sample of PBMCs or T cells enriched from blood (not recorded which). These receptors originate from a woman aged 25 to 39 who had recovered from COVID-19.

The chain links TRBV19 to TRBJ2-1; tentatively, D is TRBD1 (6 bases). The germline V and J ends were trimmed by 5 bases and 4 bases, with 15 bases remaining between them. This CDR3 spans 15 amino acids. Germline CDR1 reads LNHDA; CDR2 reads SQIVND (reference sequence). The CDR3 is CASSQGQEFYNEQFF. CDR3 DNA: TGTGCCAGTAGTCAGGGACAAGAATTTTACAATGAGCAGTTCTTC.

The chain combines TRBV9 with TRBJ1-5; D remains ambiguous. Germline V gene sequence: CDR1 SGDLS, CDR2 YYNGEE. V lost 3 bases, J lost 8 bases, and 12 bases lay in between. The CDR3 has 13 amino acids. In DNA form, the CDR3 reads TGTGCCAGCAGCGCCGGGTATTGGGAGCCCCAGCATTTT. Translated: CASSAGYWEPQHF.

This clone has just one count. The chain employs TRBV19 and TRBJ1-5; TRBD1 matches 9 bases. This CDR3 spans 14 amino acids. Unmatched junction bases numbered 1, after V lost 3 bases and J lost 4 bases. Germline assignment: CDR1 LNHDA and CDR2 SQIVND (reference sequence). DNA of the CDR3: TGTGCCAGTAGTATCGGACAGGGGAATCAGCCCCAGCATTTT. This codes for CASSIGQGNQPQHF.

Details on this clone: Distinct nucleotide sequences in the sample also encode this CDR3. The gene calls are TRBV5-1 and TRBJ2-5, with D unresolved. V was pared by 0 bases and J by 1 base, with 7 bases between. This CDR3 is 14 amino acids long. CDR1 is SGHRS and CDR2 is YFSETQ in the germline V gene. This chain's CDR3 is CASSLEGVQETQYF. CDR3 nucleotides: TGCGCCAGCAGCTTGGAAGGAGTCCAAGAGACCCAGTACTTC.

The CDR3 sequence is CASSDRTGSTDTQYF. CDR3 DNA sequence: TGTGCCAGCAGCGACAGGACAGGGAGCACAGATACGCAGTATTTT. The chain uses TRBV4-2 and TRBJ2-3; 8 positions agree with TRBD1. J was trimmed by 0 bases and V by 5 bases; bases with no gene match: 4. The CDR3 has 15 amino acids. Germline CDR1 and CDR2: LGHNA and YNFKEQ.

The V and J genes are TRBV5-1 and TRBJ1-1, with 8 positions matching TRBD1. Trimming cost V 5 bases and J 1 base; bases outside gene matches: 4. This CDR3 is built from 14 residues. CDR1 SGHRS and CDR2 YFSETQ come from the germline V gene. The CDR3 region is CASRGTGGNTEAFF. The CDR3 DNA is TGCGCCAGCAGAGGGACAGGAGGGAACACTGAAGCTTTCTTT.

The chain carries TRBV6-2 or TRBV6-3 and TRBJ1-2; weak D call: TRBD1 (6 bases). The CDR3 runs to 13 residues. The ends were cut back, 0 bases at V and 7 bases at J, with 9 bases in the middle. The germline V gene has CDR1 MNHEY and CDR2 SVGEGT. The CDR3 nucleotides read TGTGCCAGCAGTTACTCGTCCAGGGGTGGCTACACCTTC. It is translated as CASSYSSRGGYTF.

The chain recombines TRBV7-8 with TRBJ1-2; TRBD1 matches at 12 bases. V was clipped by 2 bases and J by 3 bases; unmatched bases: 4. The CDR3 extends over 16 amino acids. CDR1 and CDR2 (germline): SGHVS, FQNEAQ. Written as DNA, the CDR3 is TGTGCCAGCAGCTTAAGGTGGGACAGGGGGCACTATGGCTACACCTTC. Translation: CASSLRWDRGHYGYTF.

The rearrangement links TRBV19 to TRBJ2-5; 7 bases agree with TRBD1. CDR1 LNHDA and CDR2 SQIVND come from the germline V gene (reference sequence). The CDR3 loop spans 15 amino acids. J was trimmed by 2 bases and V by 5 bases; bases with no gene match: 8. CDR3 in DNA: TGTGCCAGTAGTGACAGGGAAAGGATTCAAGAGACCCAGTACTTC. It yields the protein CASSDRERIQETQYF.

The count of this clone is one. V and J are TRBV9 and TRBJ2-7, with 8 bases identical to TRBD2. Germline V lookup: CDR1 SGDLS, CDR2 YYNGEE. CDR3 length: 15 amino acids. Unmatched junction bases numbered 12, after V lost 3 bases and J lost 7 bases. The CDR3 DNA reads TGTGCCAGCAGCGGGACGAGCGGGGGCCCGGGGGAGCAGTACTTC. As protein: CASSGTSGGPGEQYF.

The chain uses TRBV29-1 and TRBJ2-7; tentatively, D is TRBD2 (6 bases). V shed 0 bases and J shed 1 base, with 13 bases lying between them. There are 15 residues in the CDR3. CDR1 is SQVTM, CDR2 ANQGSEA, per germline. The CDR3 DNA sequence: TGCAGCGTTGAAGACGGGAGCCGTCCTTCCTACGAGCAGTACTTC. It encodes CSVEDGSRPSYEQYF.

V usage is TRBV19 and J usage is TRBJ1-1; D is ambiguous. CDR1 is LNHDA, CDR2 SQIVND, per germline (reference sequence). CDR3 length: 13 amino acids. Trimming stripped 0 bases from V and 7 bases from J, with 9 bases between. The CDR3 nucleotides read TGTGCCAGTAGTATAGATCCGAGGTTTGAAGCTTTCTTT. It codes for CASSIDPRFEAFF.

The genes are TRBV5-6 and TRBJ1-3; 7 bases agree with TRBD1. This CDR3 has 15 residues. V gave up 4 bases and J gave up 2 bases; unmatched junction bases: 6. Looked up from germline, CDR1 is SGHDT and CDR2 is YYEEEE. CDR3 nucleotides: TGTGCCAGCAGCCTAGACAGGGTCCCTGGAAACACCATATATTTT. This codes for CASSLDRVPGNTIYF.

V gene TRBV6-5 combines with J gene TRBJ1-1, with 7 bases fitting TRBD1. Germline values: CDR1 MNHEY, CDR2 SVGAGI. V lost 4 bases and J lost 4; bases outside the gene matches: 9. This CDR3 comprises 15 residues. This CDR3 is CASSFGQGGITEAFF. For the CDR3, the DNA is TGTGCCAGCAGTTTCGGGCAGGGGGGAATCACTGAAGCTTTCTTT.

This clone occurred once. J is TRBJ2-7 and V is TRBV2; TRBD1 matches 10 bases. Germline CDR1 SNHLY, CDR2 FYNNEI. The CDR3 extends over 14 amino acids. The V segment lost 10 bases and the J segment 2 bases; nucleotides outside the gene matches: 8. CDR3 sequence (DNA): TGTGCCACCAAACCGGGACAGGGGACCTACGAGCAGTACTTC. Translated, it gives CATKPGQGTYEQYF.